These T cell receptor beta chains were read from a single sample in a study of shared clonotypes between healthy human individuals. Data came from immunoSEQ multiplex PCR; TCRdb stores just in-frame clones and leaves some out. The sample shows about 1 million clones, more than 60% of them seen only once. The specimen was memory CD4+ T cells sorted from blood. The receptors shown here come from a man aged 18 to 29 in good health. CDR3s include the opening cysteine and the closing phenylalanine or tryptophan. The order of the fields is V gene, J gene, CDR3 protein.

TRBV2	TRBJ1-2	CASSEAGRNYGYTF
TRBV5-4	TRBJ2-5	CASSLASGGGTGTQYF
TRBV7-2	TRBJ2-3	CASSSSGGEDTQYF
TRBV29-1	TRBJ2-7	CSVTGQGLYEQYF
TRBV30	TRBJ2-3	CAWGGGNTQYF
TRBV5-8	TRBJ2-2	CASNLGTRGTGELFF
TRBV2	TRBJ1-1	CASGKEGGGEAFF
TRBV14	TRBJ1-1	CASSHRSGGGEAFF
TRBV19	TRBJ2-3	CASSGGSSPSTDTQYF
TRBV5-1	TRBJ2-2	CASSLTSGGNTGELFF
TRBV4-3	TRBJ2-3	CASSQARTGGTDTQYF
TRBV6-1	TRBJ1-3	CASSADGQFSGNTIYF
TRBV28	TRBJ1-5	CASSPLEGDYQPQHF
TRBV18	TRBJ1-1	CASSGNTGVTEAFF
TRBV30	TRBJ2-7	CAGGAGGNYEQYF
TRBV6-5	TRBJ2-3	CASSTSDTDTQYF
TRBV6-5	TRBJ2-3	CASRRQGTDTQYF
TRBV6-1	TRBJ1-2	CASVRDRGTVTGYTF
TRBV10-3	TRBJ2-7	CAISEGENSYEQYF
TRBV18	TRBJ2-7	CASSPARDEQYF
TRBV2	TRBJ1-1	CASGISYSAEAFF
TRBV5-5	TRBJ1-2	CASSLRTTNYGYTF
TRBV7-9	TRBJ1-5	CASSDTDRGSNQPQHF
TRBV6-1	TRBJ1-1	CASSEVKGTTAFF
TRBV7-2	.	CASSPGQVAAYEQYF
TRBV2	TRBJ2-3	CAIQTGTVPYTQYF
TRBV28	TRBJ2-2	CASSLGSGNTGELFF
TRBV28	TRBJ2-5	CASSRKTYQYF
TRBV7-9	TRBJ2-7	CASSDSYEQYF
TRBV29-1	TRBJ2-3	CSARGRASSTDTQYF
TRBV9	TRBJ2-5	CASSVGSGQETQYF
TRBV6-1	TRBJ2-7	CASIRTSGRDEQYF
TRBV5-1	TRBJ2-5	CASSLAGRETQYF
TRBV28	TRBJ2-7	CAGSGTQTYEQYF
TRBV7-7	TRBJ2-7	CASAPATGTNEQYF
TRBV6-1	TRBJ2-1	CASSESSGGPYNEQFF
TRBV19	TRBJ2-2	CVSSMGGELFF
TRBV7-8	TRBJ2-1	CASRFREFDEQFF
TRBV19	TRBJ2-5	CASSIGVGETQYF
TRBV19	TRBJ2-7	CASSIGHSYEQYF
TRBV5-1	TRBJ2-7	CASSLKGNEQYF
TRBV7-9	TRBJ2-5	CASSLDAGETQYF
TRBV5-1	TRBJ2-7	CASSLEGLGRGTDEQYF
TRBV28	TRBJ2-7	CASTLGTSGYEQYF
TRBV21-1	TRBJ2-3	CASTVPGLADTDTQYF
TRBV14	TRBJ1-1	CASSLPTWGLDTEAFF
TRBV30	TRBJ1-5	CAWSRTVNQPQHF
TRBV7-2	TRBJ2-7	CASSLGGDRLEQYF
TRBV29-1	TRBJ2-7	CSVEAGAYEQYF
TRBV5-1	TRBJ2-2	CASSLERGNTGELFF
TRBV30	TRBJ1-1	CAWSSPREAFF
TRBV5-1	TRBJ1-5	CASRPGDSSNQPQHF
TRBV27	TRBJ1-1	CASTSGLNTEAFF
TRBV5-6	TRBJ1-2	CASSATSRGLGGYTF
TRBV7-8	TRBJ1-6	CASSLDENSPLHF
TRBV10-3	TRBJ2-7	CAISFTGGGEQYF
TRBV7-8	TRBJ2-3	CATLRAGALDTQYF
TRBV30	TRBJ1-2	CAWRSASGNYGYTF